This TCR beta chain comes out of a study of control samples from healthy donors and cancer patients. The assay was immunoSEQ multiplex PCR, and TCRdb's table has in-frame clones only and misses some. The data contain 50,000 to 65,000 clones, roughly nine tenths of them singletons. Looked up from germline, CDR1 is SNHLY and CDR2 is FYNNEI. The V end was cut by 2 bases, the J end by 3 bases, with 10 bases between. This CDR3 has 14 residues. The receptor was derived from a woman in her forties or fifties with colorectal cancer. Input material: PBMCs. V is TRBV2 and J is TRBJ1-2; D is uncertain. The CDR3 here is CASSEFGSDYGYTF. In DNA, the CDR3 is TGTGCCAGCAGTGAATTTGGATCCGACTATGGCTACACCTTC.